Here is one TCR beta chain with its context. No antigen is known for it. TCRdb keeps only in-frame clones here, not all; method: immunoSEQ multiplex PCR. This table has 150,000 to 200,000 clones, about 92% appearing once. Germline V gene lookup returns CDR1 SGHDT and CDR2 YYEEEE. This CDR3 spans 17 amino acids. Trimming cost V 0 bases and J 5 bases, with 20 bases left between them. The entry originates in a study of T cell responses to AZD1222 COVID-19 vaccine. Study details: Researchers grouped second doses given at about 4 or about 12 weeks into one pool.

Findings and caveats of the study: With dominance at 160-218 and 743-854, vaccine-associated CD4 TCRs spanned spike. Donor demographics were predominantly white British with a female majority; clonal diversity may be underestimated. Nearly half of spike-specific TCRs reportedly go after variant regions that carry no mutations.

The TCR sequence derives from an adult in good health. This sample comprised peripheral blood, obtained on day 0 of AZD1222 vaccination. The chain uses TRBV5-6 and TRBJ1-2, with no clear D. The CDR3 spells CASSLVGQSDGNYGYTF. CDR3 bases: TGTGCCAGCAGCTTGGTTGGGCAGTCTGATGGAAATTATGGCTACACCTTC.